The sequence of this T cell receptor beta chain was determined in a study of Ad26.COV2.S vaccination and SARS-CoV-2 variants. Study-level points and caveats: Recipients of vaccine and of placebo showed similar breadth of their non-spike TCR repertoires. Vaccinees reportedly had broad spike-specific CD8+ and CD4+ T cell responses.

The data were produced by immunoSEQ multiplex PCR, yet TCRdb's version contains in-frame clones alone and is incomplete. Of about 350,000 clones detected, about 90% appear once; the ten largest clones hold 3.5% to 4.5%. Concerning this clone: No antigen is known for it.

The CDR3 is 13 residues long. V was shortened by 2 bases and J by 7 bases, with 9 bases between the two germline ends. CDR1 is SGHVS, CDR2 FQNEAQ, per germline. The receptor comes from a human donor who had recovered from COVID-19. The V gene is TRBV7-8, the J gene TRBJ2-1; D uncertain. Source: peripheral blood, taken after recovery from COVID-19. CDR3: CASSLLVGNEQFF. DNA of the CDR3: TGTGCCAGCAGCTTATTGGTAGGGAATGAGCAGTTCTTC.